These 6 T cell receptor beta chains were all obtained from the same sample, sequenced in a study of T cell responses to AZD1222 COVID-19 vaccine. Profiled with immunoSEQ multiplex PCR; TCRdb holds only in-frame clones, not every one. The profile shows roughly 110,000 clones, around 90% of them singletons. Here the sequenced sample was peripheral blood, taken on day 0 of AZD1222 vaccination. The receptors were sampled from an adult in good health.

The CDR3 sequence is CASSKGQGSNQPQHF. The DNA for the CDR3 is TGTGCCAGCAGTAAGGGACAGGGTAGCAATCAGCCCCAGCATTTT. The chain is built from TRBV6-2 or TRBV6-3 and TRBJ1-5, with 9 bases identical to TRBD1. Germline loops: CDR1 MNHEY, CDR2 SVGEGT. With 5 bases clipped from V and 0 bases from J, the junction kept 2 bases outside the gene matches. The CDR3 length is 15 residues.

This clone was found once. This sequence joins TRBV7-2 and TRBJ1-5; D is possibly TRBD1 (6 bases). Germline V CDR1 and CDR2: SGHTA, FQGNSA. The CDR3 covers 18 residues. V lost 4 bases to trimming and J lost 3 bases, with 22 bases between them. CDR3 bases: TGTGCCAGCAGCTCAGACACCCCCGAGGGGGTGATCAATCAGCCCCAGCATTTT. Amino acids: CASSSDTPEGVINQPQHF.

Here the CDR3 reads CATFGRGRWDSPLHF. The CDR3 DNA reads TGTGCCACCTTTGGGCGGGGGCGATGGGATTCACCCCTCCACTTT. The chain combines TRBV19 with TRBJ1-6; D might be TRBD1 (6 bases). The CDR3 runs 15 residues. V was pared by 10 bases and J by 8 bases, with 21 bases between. Germline V gives CDR1 LNHDA, CDR2 SQIVND (reference sequence).

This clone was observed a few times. The CDR3 coding sequence is TGTGCCAGCAGCCAAGGCGTATCCTACGAGCAGTACTTC. Its protein product is CASSQGVSYEQYF. The V call is TRBV3-1 (or the pseudogene TRBV3-2), the J call TRBJ2-7; no definite D call. V was shortened by 1 base and J by 1 base, with 5 bases between the two germline ends. The CDR3 contains 13 residues. Germline CDR1 and CDR2: LGHDT and YNNKEL (reference sequence).

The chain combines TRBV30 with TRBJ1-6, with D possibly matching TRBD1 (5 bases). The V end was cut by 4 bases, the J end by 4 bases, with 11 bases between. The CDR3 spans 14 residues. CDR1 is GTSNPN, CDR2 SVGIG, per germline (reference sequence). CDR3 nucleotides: TGTGCCTGGACACCCGGGGGTTATAATTCACCCCTCCACTTT. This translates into CAWTPGGYNSPLHF.

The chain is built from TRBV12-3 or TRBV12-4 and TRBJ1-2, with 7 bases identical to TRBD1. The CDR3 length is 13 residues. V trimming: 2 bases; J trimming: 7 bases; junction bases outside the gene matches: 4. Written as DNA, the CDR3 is TGTGCCAGCAGTTTAAACAGGGGTGGTGGCTACACCTTC. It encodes CASSLNRGGGYTF.